Listed here are 5 T cell receptor beta chains from one sample, sequenced in a study of CD8 T cells in Susac syndrome. Reverse transcription of about 0.45 to 1 ug RNA was performed with random hexamers. One entry per CDR3 protein, called by TCRdb with MiXCR from the immunoSEQ multiplex PCR reads. This sample yields around 150,000 distinct CDR3 sequences, of which approximately 96% are seen a single time; roughly 0.084% belongs to the top ten. Sequencing used CD4+ T cells from PBMCs. The receptor source for this set is a human donor with Susac syndrome.

The chain is built from TRBV6-2 or TRBV6-3 and TRBJ1-5, with D uncertain. Trimming removed 6 bases at V and 2 bases at J, with 23 bases between. Germline lookup yields CDR1 MNHEY and CDR2 SVGEGT. The CDR3 covers 18 residues. The chain's CDR3 is CASSAGWAVRSGNQPQHF. The CDR3 DNA sequence: TGTGCCAGCAGCGCCGGTTGGGCAGTTCGTTCGGGCAATCAGCCCCAGCATTTT.

The gene calls are TRBV11-3 and TRBJ2-1; TRBD2 matches at 8 bases. CDR3 length: 15 amino acids. CDR1 and CDR2 from the germline V gene are SGHNT and YENEEA. The trim removed 5 bases at V and 6 bases at J, leaving 9 bases unmatched. This chain's CDR3 is CASSRGGGGRNEQFF. In DNA, the CDR3 is TGTGCCAGCAGCCGGGGGGGCGGGGGCCGCAATGAGCAGTTCTTC. Complete variable domain (other parts from reference TRBV11-3 and TRBJ2-1): EAGVVQSPRYKIIEKKQPVAFWCNPISGHNTLYWYLQNLGQGPELLIRYENEEAVDDSQLPKDRFSAERLKGVDSTLKIQPAELGDSAVYLCASSRGGGGRNEQFFGPGTRLTVL.

The V gene is TRBV19, the J gene TRBJ1-2; D is unresolved. The germline gives CDR1 LNHDA, CDR2 SQIVND (reference sequence). This CDR3 contains 13 residues. The V end was cut by 5 bases, the J end by 2 bases, with 9 bases between. In DNA, the CDR3 is TGTGCCAGTAGTCCCGCATTGAACTATGGCTACACCTTC. Amino acid sequence: CASSPALNYGYTF.

The CDR3 DNA reads TGCGCCAGCAGCGACTTAGGGGTGGGGGCCAACGTCCTGACTTTC. Translation: CASSDLGVGANVLTF. J is TRBJ2-6 and V is TRBV4-1, with D maybe TRBD1 (5 bases). In germline, CDR1 is MGHRA, CDR2 YSYEKL. The CDR3 sequence is 15 residues long. The ends were cut back, 5 bases at V and 4 bases at J, with 12 bases in the middle.

J is TRBJ1-2 and V is TRBV6-5; a weak D match, TRBD1 (6 bases). There are 13 residues in the CDR3. The V gene's germline CDR1 is MNHEY and CDR2 SVGAGI. V lost 6 bases and J 4 bases, leaving 12 bases between the germline ends. CDR3 loop: CASREQGSYGYTF. CDR3 DNA: TGTGCCAGCAGAGAACAGGGTAGCTATGGCTACACCTTC.